This T cell receptor beta chain was obtained from a study of blood T cells in healthy people across ages. Whole-study results and caveats: Older age coincided with a roughly linear decline in TCR beta diversity per million T cells. Conclusively comparing naive with antigen-experienced cells was impossible with unsorted PBMCs. Unknown donor CMV status possibly confounded expanded clonotype changes.

There are 13 residues in the CDR3. CDR1 MNHEY and CDR2 SVGAGI come from the germline V gene. Trimming cost V 6 bases and J 6 bases, with 14 bases left between them. Primers used in a second PCR of roughly 6 to 11 cycles were a sample-barcoded 5' primer and a J-beta primer mix. Researchers report that a template-switch adaptor with 12 random nucleotides tagged each cDNA molecule. MiXCR, applied by TCRdb to the 5' RACE reads, yields one record per CDR3 protein. The table includes about 580,000 distinct CDR3 sequences, 40% to 55% detected once. This clonotype was counted a few times. No antigen is known for it.

V is TRBV6-5 and J is TRBJ1-1; D is perhaps TRBD1 (6 bases). Sequencing input: blood. This clonotype was obtained from a man older than 75 in good health. In nucleotides, the CDR3 is TGTGCCAGCAGCGGGGGGCAGTACGCTGAAGCTTTCTTT. As protein: CASSGGQYAEAFF.